This TCR beta chain was recovered during a study of T cell changes during pregnancy in multiple sclerosis. TCRdb's table, derived via immunoSEQ multiplex PCR, lists solely in-frame clones and lacks some. Among tens of thousands of clones listed, 91% were seen once. Per the germline V gene, CDR1 is GTSNPN and CDR2 is SVGIG (reference sequence). V dropped 3 bases and J dropped 0; count of bases not matched to a gene: 5. The CDR3 runs 15 residues. The rearrangement links TRBV30 to TRBJ1-3, with 7 bases fitting TRBD1. The sample here was peripheral blood, taken after pregnancy. The sequence came from a female donor in good health, enrolled as a control in a pregnancy study. CDR3 amino acids: CAWSVGQASGNTIYF. The CDR3 nucleotides are TGTGCCTGGAGCGTCGGACAGGCCTCTGGAAACACCATATATTTT.